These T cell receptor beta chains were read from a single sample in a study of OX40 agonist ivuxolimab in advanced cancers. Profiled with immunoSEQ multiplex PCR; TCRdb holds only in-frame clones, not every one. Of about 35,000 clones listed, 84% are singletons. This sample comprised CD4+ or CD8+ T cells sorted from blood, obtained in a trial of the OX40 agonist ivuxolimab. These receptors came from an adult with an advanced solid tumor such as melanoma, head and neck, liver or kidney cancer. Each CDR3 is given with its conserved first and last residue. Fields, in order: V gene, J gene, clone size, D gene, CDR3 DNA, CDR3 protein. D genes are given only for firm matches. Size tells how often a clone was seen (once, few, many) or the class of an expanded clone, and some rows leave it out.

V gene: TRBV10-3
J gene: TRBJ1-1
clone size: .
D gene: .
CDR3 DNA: TGTGCCATCAGTGCTTTGCAGGGGCCGGGGAACACTGAAGCTTTCTTT
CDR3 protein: CAISALQGPGNTEAFF

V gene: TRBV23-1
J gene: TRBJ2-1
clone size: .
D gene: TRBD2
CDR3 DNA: TGCGCCAGCAGTCAACCTAGCGGGAGTTTCAATGAGCAGTTCTTC
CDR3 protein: CASSQPSGSFNEQFF

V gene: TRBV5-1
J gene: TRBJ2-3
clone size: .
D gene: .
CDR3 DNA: TGCGCCAGCAGCTTCCCAACCACAGATACGCAGTATTTT
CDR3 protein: CASSFPTTDTQYF

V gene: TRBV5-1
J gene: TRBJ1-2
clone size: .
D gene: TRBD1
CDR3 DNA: TGCGCCAGCAGCTCGGGCGGGACAGCCAACTATGGCTACACCTTC
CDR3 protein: CASSSGGTANYGYTF

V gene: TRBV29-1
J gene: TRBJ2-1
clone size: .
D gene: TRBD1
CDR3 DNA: TGCAGCGTTGAAATACAGGGGGCATATAATGAGCAGTTCTTC
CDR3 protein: CSVEIQGAYNEQFF

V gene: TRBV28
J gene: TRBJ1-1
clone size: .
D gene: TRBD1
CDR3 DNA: TGTGCCAGCAGTTTATGGACAGGGAGTACCGCTGAAGCTTTCTTT
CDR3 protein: CASSLWTGSTAEAFF

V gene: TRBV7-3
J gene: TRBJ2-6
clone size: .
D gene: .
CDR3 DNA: TGTGCCAGCAGCTATCAGGGGAACTCTGGGGCCAACGTCCTGACTTTC
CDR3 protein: CASSYQGNSGANVLTF

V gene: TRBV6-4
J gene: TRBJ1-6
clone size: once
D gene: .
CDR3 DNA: TGTGCCAGCAGACCCTCGGGGGCCCTAAATTCACCCCTCCACTTT
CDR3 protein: CASRPSGALNSPLHF

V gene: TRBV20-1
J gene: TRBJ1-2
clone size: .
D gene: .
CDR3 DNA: TGCAGTGCAACTCATAACTATGGCTACACCTTC
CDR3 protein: CSATHNYGYTF

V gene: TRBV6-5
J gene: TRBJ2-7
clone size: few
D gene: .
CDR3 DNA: TGTGCCACCCAGTTAGGGAGCGGTAGGGATCGCGAGCAGTACTTC
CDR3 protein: CATQLGSGRDREQYF

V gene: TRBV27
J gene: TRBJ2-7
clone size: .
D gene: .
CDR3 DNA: TGTGCCAGCAGTTCACGGGACCTAAGCTCCTACGAGCAGTACTTC
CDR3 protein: CASSSRDLSSYEQYF

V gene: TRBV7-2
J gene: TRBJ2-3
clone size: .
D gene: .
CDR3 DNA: TGTGCCAGCAGCTCACAAGGAACCACAGATACGCAGTATTTT
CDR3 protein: CASSSQGTTDTQYF

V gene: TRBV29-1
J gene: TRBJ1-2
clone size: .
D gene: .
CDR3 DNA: TGCAGCGTTGGAGCAATCGGCTATGGCTACACCTTC
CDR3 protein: CSVGAIGYGYTF

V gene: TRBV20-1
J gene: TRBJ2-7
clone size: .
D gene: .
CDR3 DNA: TGCAGTGGACAACTAGGGTGGGAGCAGTACTTC
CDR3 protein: CSGQLGWEQYF

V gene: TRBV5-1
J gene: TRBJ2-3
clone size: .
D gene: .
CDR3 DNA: TGCGCCAGCAGCTTCAGTCAAATCACAGATACGCAGTATTTT
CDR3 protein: CASSFSQITDTQYF

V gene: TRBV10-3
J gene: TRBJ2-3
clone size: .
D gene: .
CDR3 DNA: TGTGCCATCAGCGACCAGAGCACAGATACGCAGTATTTT
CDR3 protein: CAISDQSTDTQYF

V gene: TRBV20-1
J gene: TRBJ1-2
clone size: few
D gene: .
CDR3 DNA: TGCAGTGCTGACCCGGAGTATGGCTACACCTTC
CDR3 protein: CSADPEYGYTF

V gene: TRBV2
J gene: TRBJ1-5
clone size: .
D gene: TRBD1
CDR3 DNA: TGTGCCAGCAGGAGGACCTGGACAGGGACCTCCCGGAATAGCAATCAGCCCCAGCATTTT
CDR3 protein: CASRRTWTGTSRNSNQPQHF

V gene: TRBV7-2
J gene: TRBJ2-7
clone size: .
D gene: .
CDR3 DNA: TGTGCCAGCAGCTTAGTCAGCGGGCACTCCTACGAGCAGTACTTC
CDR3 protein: CASSLVSGHSYEQYF

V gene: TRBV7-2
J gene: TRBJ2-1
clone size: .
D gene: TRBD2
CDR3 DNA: TGTGCCAGCAGATCAGCGGGGGGGCCCATTAATGAGCAGTTCTTC
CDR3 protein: CASRSAGGPINEQFF

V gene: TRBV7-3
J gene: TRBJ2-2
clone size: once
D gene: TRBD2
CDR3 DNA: TGTGCCAGCAGCTTACAACCAGCGGGAAACACCGGGGAGCTGTTTTTT
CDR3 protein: CASSLQPAGNTGELFF

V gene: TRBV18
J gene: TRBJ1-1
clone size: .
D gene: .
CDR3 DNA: TGTGCCAGCTCAAATTCAGGGGCAGAAGCTTTCTTT
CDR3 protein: CASSNSGAEAFF

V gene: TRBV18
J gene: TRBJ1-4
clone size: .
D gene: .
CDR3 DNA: TGTGCCAGCTCACCCGGTGCAGGCTCTGAAAAACTGTTTTTT
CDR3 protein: CASSPGAGSEKLFF

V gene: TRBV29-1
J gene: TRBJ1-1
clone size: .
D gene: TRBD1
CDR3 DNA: TGCAGCGTGAGGGACAGGGCCGTGAACACTGAAGCTTTCTTT
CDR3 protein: CSVRDRAVNTEAFF

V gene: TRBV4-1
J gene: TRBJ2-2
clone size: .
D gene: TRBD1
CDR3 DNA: TGCGCCAGCAGCCAGTTAGCAGGGGGCACCGGGGAGCTGTTTTTT
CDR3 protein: CASSQLAGGTGELFF